The rows below give T cell receptor beta chains drawn from one sample of a study of T cell changes during pregnancy in multiple sclerosis. Clones were sequenced by immunoSEQ multiplex PCR, and TCRdb holds only the in-frame ones, with some missing. Of some 93,000 clones listed, about nine tenths are singletons. Sample: peripheral blood, taken after pregnancy. These receptors were collected from a female donor in good health, enrolled as a control in a pregnancy study. The CDR3 runs from the conserved cysteine through the conserved F or W. A D gene is named only where the DNA matches it firmly.

J gene: TRBJ2-1
V gene: TRBV4-3
D gene: .
CDR3 protein: CASSQEGGGYNEQFF
CDR3 DNA: TGCGCCAGCAGCCAAGAGGGGGGAGGATACAATGAGCAGTTCTTC

J gene: TRBJ2-7
V gene: TRBV18
D gene: .
CDR3 protein: CASSPRTGHSYEQYF
CDR3 DNA: TGTGCCAGCTCACCGAGAACAGGGCACTCCTACGAGCAGTACTTC

J gene: TRBJ1-1
V gene: TRBV29-1
D gene: .
CDR3 protein: CSVDSTEAFF
CDR3 DNA: TGCAGCGTTGACTCCACTGAAGCTTTCTTT

J gene: TRBJ1-6
V gene: TRBV4-1
D gene: TRBD1
CDR3 protein: CASSPPGQYNSPLHF
CDR3 DNA: TGCGCCAGCAGCCCGCCGGGACAGTATAATTCACCCCTCCACTTT

J gene: TRBJ1-2
V gene: TRBV29-1
D gene: .
CDR3 protein: CSVETGNYGYTF
CDR3 DNA: TGCAGCGTTGAAACAGGGAACTATGGCTACACCTTC

J gene: TRBJ2-7
V gene: TRBV6-1
D gene: .
CDR3 protein: CASSAGNNEQYF
CDR3 DNA: TGTGCCAGCAGTGCCGGGAATAACGAGCAGTACTTC

J gene: TRBJ2-5
V gene: TRBV7-2
D gene: TRBD2
CDR3 protein: CASSHSGGTETQYF
CDR3 DNA: TGTGCCAGCAGCCATAGCGGGGGGACTGAGACCCAGTACTTC

J gene: TRBJ2-3
V gene: TRBV4-3
D gene: .
CDR3 protein: CASSQDRTDTDTQYF
CDR3 DNA: TGCGCCAGCAGCCAAGATAGGACAGACACAGATACGCAGTATTTT

J gene: TRBJ2-5
V gene: TRBV29-1
D gene: TRBD2
CDR3 protein: CSVRLAGGRETQYF
CDR3 DNA: TGCAGCGTTCGGTTAGCGGGGGGGCGAGAGACCCAGTACTTC

J gene: TRBJ1-1
V gene: TRBV27
D gene: TRBD1
CDR3 protein: CASSRDSRGSTEAFF
CDR3 DNA: TGTGCCAGCAGTCGAGATTCCAGGGGGAGCACTGAAGCTTTCTTT

J gene: TRBJ2-1
V gene: TRBV7-9
D gene: TRBD1
CDR3 protein: CASSPQDRAHSYNEQFF
CDR3 DNA: TGTGCCAGCAGCCCCCAGGACAGGGCCCACTCCTACAATGAGCAGTTCTTC